The clone carrying this TCR beta chain was seen a handful of times. Antigen unknown. Profiling relied on immunoSEQ multiplex PCR, and the TCRdb table lists in-frame clones only, not all of them. The sample records around 30,000 clones, approximately 90% being singletons. CDR1 is SEHNR and CDR2 is FQNEAQ in the germline V gene (reference sequence). This CDR3 has 16 amino acids. Deletions cut 1 base from V and 1 base from J, with 11 bases between. This entry comes from a study of T cells in localized non-small cell lung cancer. Study observations and caveats: Detection in adjacent lung was observed for a median around 55 of the top 100 tumor clones. Without multi-region sequencing, intratumor heterogeneity could not be excluded.

The sequences come from peripheral blood, collected before any cancer treatment. The chain couples TRBV7-9 to TRBJ1-5; D is ambiguous. The sequence derives from a female donor over 55 with stage III squamous cell lung carcinoma. CDR3 amino acids: CASSLGSGGSNQPQHF. In nucleotides, the CDR3 is TGTGCCAGCAGCTTAGGTAGTGGCGGCAGCAATCAGCCCCAGCATTTT.